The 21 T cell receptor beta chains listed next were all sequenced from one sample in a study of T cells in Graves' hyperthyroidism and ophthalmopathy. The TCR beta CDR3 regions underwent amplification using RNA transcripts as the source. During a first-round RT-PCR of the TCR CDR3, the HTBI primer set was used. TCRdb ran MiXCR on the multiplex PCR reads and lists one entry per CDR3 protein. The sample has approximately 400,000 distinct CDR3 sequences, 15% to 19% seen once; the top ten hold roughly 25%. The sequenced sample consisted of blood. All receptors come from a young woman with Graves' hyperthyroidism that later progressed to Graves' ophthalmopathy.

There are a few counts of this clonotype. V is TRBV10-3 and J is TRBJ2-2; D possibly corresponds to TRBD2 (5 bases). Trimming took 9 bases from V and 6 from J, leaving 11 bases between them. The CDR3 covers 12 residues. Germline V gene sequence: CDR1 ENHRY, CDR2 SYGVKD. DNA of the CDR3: TGTGCCATGGGAGAGGCCGCCGGGGAGCTGTTTTTT. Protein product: CAMGEAAGELFF.

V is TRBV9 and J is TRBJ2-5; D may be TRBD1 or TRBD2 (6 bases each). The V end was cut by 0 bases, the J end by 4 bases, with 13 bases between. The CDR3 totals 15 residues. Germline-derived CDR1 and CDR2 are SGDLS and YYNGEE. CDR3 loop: CASSVEEGGGETQYF. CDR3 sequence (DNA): TGTGCCAGCAGCGTAGAGGAGGGGGGAGGAGAGACCCAGTACTTC.

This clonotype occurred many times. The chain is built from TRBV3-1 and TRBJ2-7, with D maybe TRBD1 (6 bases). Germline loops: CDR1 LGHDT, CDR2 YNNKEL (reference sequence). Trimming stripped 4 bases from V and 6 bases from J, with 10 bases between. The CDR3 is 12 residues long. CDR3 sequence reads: CASSLQGGEQYF. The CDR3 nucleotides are TGTGCCAGCAGCCTACAGGGCGGCGAGCAGTACTTC.

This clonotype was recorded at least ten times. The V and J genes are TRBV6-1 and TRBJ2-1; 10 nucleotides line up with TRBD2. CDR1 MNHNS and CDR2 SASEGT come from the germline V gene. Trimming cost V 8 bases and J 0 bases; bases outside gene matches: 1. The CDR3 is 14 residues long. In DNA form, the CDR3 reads TGTGCCAGCGGACTAGCGGCCTCCTACAATGAGCAGTTCTTC. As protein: CASGLAASYNEQFF.

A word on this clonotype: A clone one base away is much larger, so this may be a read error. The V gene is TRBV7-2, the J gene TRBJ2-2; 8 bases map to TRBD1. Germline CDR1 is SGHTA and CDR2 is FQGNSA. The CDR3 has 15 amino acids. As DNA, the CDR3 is TGTGCCAGCAGCACTAACAGGGGGAACACCGGGGAGCCGTTTTTT. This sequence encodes CASSTNRGNTGEPFF.

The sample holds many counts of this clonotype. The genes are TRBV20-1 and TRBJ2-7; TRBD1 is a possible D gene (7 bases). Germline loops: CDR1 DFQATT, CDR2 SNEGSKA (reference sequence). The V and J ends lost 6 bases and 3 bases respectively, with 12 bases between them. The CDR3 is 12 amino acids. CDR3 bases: TGCAGTGCCGCGGGACAGAGCTACGAGCAGTACTTC. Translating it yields CSAAGQSYEQYF.

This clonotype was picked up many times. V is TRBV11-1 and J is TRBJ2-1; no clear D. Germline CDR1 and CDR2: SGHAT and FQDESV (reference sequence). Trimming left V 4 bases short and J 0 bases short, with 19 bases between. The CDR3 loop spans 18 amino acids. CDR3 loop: CASSSRSYRRSSYNEQFF. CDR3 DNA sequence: TGTGCCAGCAGCTCCAGATCCTACCGACGAAGCTCCTACAATGAGCAGTTCTTC. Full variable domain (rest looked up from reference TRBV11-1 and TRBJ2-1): EAEVAQSPRYKITEKSQAVAFWCDPISGHATLYWYRQILGQGPELLVQFQDESVVDDSQLPKDRFSAERLKGVDSTLKIQPAELGDSAMYLCASSSRSYRRSSYNEQFFGPGTRLTVL.

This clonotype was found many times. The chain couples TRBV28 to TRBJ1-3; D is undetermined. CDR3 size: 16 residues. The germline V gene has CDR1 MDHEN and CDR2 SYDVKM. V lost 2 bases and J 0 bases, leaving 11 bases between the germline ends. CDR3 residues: CASSLGRLSSGNTIYF. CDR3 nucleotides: TGTGCCAGCAGTTTAGGCCGACTGAGCTCTGGAAACACCATATATTTT.

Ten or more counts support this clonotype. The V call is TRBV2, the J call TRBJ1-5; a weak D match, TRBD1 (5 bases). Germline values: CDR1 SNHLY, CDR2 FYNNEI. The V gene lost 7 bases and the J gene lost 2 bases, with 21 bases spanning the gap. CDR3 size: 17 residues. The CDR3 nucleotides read TGTGCCAGCACCGAGGGTGGGGGGGTCTATGGCAATCAGCCCCAGCATTTT. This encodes CASTEGGGVYGNQPQHF.

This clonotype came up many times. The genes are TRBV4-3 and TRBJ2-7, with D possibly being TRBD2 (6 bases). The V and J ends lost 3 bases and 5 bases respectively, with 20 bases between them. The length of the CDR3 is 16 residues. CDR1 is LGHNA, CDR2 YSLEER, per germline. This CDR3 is CASSQGWTGRPDEQYF. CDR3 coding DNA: TGCGCCAGCAGCCAGGGATGGACCGGGAGACCAGACGAGCAGTACTTC.

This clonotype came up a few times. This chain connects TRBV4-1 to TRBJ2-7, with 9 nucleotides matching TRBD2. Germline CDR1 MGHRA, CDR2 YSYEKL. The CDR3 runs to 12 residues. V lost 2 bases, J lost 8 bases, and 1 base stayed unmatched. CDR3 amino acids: CASSQTSGQQYF. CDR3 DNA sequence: TGCGCCAGCAGCCAAACTAGCGGGCAGCAGTACTTC.

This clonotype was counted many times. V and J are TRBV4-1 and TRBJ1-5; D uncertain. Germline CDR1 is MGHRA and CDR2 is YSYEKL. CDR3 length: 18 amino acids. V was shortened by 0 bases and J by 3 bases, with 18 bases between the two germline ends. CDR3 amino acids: CASSQEKQLSVNNQPQHF. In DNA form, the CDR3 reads TGCGCCAGCAGCCAAGAGAAACAGCTATCCGTTAACAATCAGCCCCAGCATTTT.

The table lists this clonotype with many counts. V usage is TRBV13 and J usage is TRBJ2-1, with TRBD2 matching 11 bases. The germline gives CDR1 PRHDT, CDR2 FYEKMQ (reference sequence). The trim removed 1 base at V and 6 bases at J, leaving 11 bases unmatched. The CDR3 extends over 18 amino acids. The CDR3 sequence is CASSLEQDSGRAGNEQFF. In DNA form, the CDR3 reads TGTGCCAGCAGCTTAGAACAGGATAGCGGGAGGGCCGGCAATGAGCAGTTCTTC.

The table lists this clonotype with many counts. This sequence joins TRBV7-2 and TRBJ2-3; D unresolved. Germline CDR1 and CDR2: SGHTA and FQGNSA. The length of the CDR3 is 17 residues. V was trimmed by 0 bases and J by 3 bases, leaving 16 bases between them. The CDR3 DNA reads TGTGCCAGCAGCTTAGCCTCACGCCTGACCACGACAGATACGCAGTATTTT. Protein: CASSLASRLTTTDTQYF.

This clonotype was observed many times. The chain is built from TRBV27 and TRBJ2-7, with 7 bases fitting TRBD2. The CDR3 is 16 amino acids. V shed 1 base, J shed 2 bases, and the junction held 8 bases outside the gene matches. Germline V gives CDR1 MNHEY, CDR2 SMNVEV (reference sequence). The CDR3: CASSLWGGSGPYEQYF. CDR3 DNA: TGTGCCAGCAGTTTATGGGGCGGGAGTGGACCCTACGAGCAGTACTTC.

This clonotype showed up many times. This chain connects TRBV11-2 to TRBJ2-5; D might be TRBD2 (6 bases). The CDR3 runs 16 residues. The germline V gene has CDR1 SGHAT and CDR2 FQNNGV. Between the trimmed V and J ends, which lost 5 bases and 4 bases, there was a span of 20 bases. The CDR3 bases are TGTGCCAGCAGCAAAGCGCGGGAAGCCCGGGGAGAGACCCAGTACTTC. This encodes CASSKAREARGETQYF.

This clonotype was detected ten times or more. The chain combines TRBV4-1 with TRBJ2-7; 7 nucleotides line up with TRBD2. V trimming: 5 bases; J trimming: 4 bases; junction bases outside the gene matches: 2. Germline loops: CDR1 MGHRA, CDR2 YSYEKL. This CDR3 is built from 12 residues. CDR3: CASSREGYEQYF. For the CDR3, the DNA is TGCGCCAGCAGCAGGGAGGGTTACGAGCAGTACTTC.

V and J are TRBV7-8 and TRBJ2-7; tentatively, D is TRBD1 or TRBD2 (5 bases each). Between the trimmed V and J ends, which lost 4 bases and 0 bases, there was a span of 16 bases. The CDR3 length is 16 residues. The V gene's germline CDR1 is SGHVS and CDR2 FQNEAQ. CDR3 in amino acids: CASSSRPGLSSYEQYF. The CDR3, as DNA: TGTGCCAGCAGCTCACGCCCGGGGCTATCCTCCTACGAGCAGTACTTC.

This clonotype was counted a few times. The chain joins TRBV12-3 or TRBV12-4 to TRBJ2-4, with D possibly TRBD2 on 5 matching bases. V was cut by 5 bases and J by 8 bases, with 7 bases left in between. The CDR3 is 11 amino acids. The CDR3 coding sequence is TGTGCCAGCAGTCCCGGGGACATTCAGTACTTC. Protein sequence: CASSPGDIQYF.

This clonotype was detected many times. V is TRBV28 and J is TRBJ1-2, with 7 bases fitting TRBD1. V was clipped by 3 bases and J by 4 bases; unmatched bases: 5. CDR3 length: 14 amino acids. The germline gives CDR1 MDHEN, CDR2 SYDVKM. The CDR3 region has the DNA TGTGCCAGCAGTTTTAGGGGACAGCTCTATGGCTACACCTTC. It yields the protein CASSFRGQLYGYTF.

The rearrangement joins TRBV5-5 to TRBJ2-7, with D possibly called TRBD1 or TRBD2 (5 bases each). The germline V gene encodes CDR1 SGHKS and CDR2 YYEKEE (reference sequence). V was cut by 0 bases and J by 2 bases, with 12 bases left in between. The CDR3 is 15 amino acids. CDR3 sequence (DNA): TGTGCCAGCAGCTTGGTAGAAGGGACGGCCTACGAGCAGTACTTC. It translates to CASSLVEGTAYEQYF.